Given below is one TCR beta chain in context. V dropped 7 bases and J dropped 2; count of bases not matched to a gene: 6. The CDR3 spans 14 residues. The V gene's germline CDR1 is MNHNS and CDR2 SASEGT. Via MiXCR, TCRdb re-called the 5' RACE reads, giving one row per CDR3 protein. The sample carries roughly 250,000 distinct CDR3 sequences, 5.5% to 7% recorded once. These data belong to a study of identical twins. This sample also appeared in a second study, on yellow fever vaccine responses in identical twins.

Sequenced input: memory (CD45RO+) T cells sorted from blood. This clonotype originated in a young woman in good health. The chain has TRBV6-1 and TRBJ2-5; TRBD1 aligns across 8 bases. CDR3 sequence (DNA): TGTGCCAGCAAACGGGACAGGACTCAAGAGACCCAGTACTTC. This translates into CASKRDRTQETQYF.